This TCR beta chain was profiled in a study of T-cell memory formation after mild COVID-19. TCRdb reanalysed the 5' RACE reads using MiXCR and keeps one entry per CDR3 protein. The sample comprises about 260,000 distinct CDR3 sequences, roughly 8.2% of which are singletons, and approximately 22% rests with the top ten. From germline, CDR1 is SGHTA and CDR2 FQGTGA. V was clipped by 5 bases and J by 8 bases, with 14 bases between them. The CDR3 runs 13 residues. The source of this sequence is a man aged 18 to 29 who had mild COVID-19 (a few samples of this study predate the infection). Cell type and time point are not known. The rearrangement uses TRBV7-3 and TRBJ2-3; D possibly corresponds to TRBD2 (5 bases). Sample: PBMCs or a T cell subset sorted from them (not recorded which). In nucleotides, the CDR3 is TGTGCCAGCAGCCGGGAACCATCGGGTACGCAGTATTTT. Protein: CASSREPSGTQYF. The full variable domain, completed using reference TRBV7-3 and TRBJ2-3, is GAGVSQTPSNKVTEKGKYVELRCDPISGHTALYWYRQSLGQGPEFLIYFQGTGAADDSGLPNDRFFAVRPEGSVSTLKIQRTERGDSAVYLCASSREPSGTQYFGPGTRLTVL.